Below, one TCR beta chain is given with its context. This record belongs to a study of blood T cell repertoires in COVID-19. CDR1 and CDR2 (germline): MNHEY, SVGEGT. The CDR3 length is 15 residues. Trimming cost V 5 bases and J 0 bases, with 11 bases left between them. Libraries were prepared by immunoSEQ multiplex PCR; TCRdb keeps only in-frame clonotypes and omits some of them. The sample lists more than 250,000 clones, approximately 90% occurring once. This receptor was obtained from a woman between 50 and 59 years old with COVID-19, enrolled during active disease. The gene calls are TRBV6-2 or TRBV6-3 and TRBJ1-3; D is uncertain. The source material was peripheral blood. In DNA, the CDR3 is TGTGCCAGCAGTACATTGGGCGTCTCTGGAAACACCATATATTTT. Protein sequence: CASSTLGVSGNTIYF.